These T cell receptor beta chains were read from a single sample in a study of T-cell reconstitution after alpha-beta-depleted transplantation in children. TCRdb analysed the PCR reads with MiXCR anew, one entry per CDR3 protein. The top ten hold around 4.5% of the sample, which has about 830,000 distinct CDR3 sequences, around 17% seen once. The specimen was PBMCs, mostly from graft donor cells, collected 360 days after TCRalphabeta/CD19-depleted stem cell transplant. The receptors come from a male patient younger than 18 who had a stem cell transplant for acute lymphoblastic leukemia, so the T cells may come from the graft donor. CDR3s include the opening cysteine and the closing phenylalanine or tryptophan. D genes are given only for firm matches. Clone size is stated in some rows and not others, as once, few, many or a class when expanded.

d_gene: TRBD2; abundance: NA; j_gene: TRBJ2-1; v_gene: TRBV4-1; len: 15; CDR3aa: CASSQEWTSGNEQFF; CDR3nt: TGCGCCAGCAGCCAAGAATGGACTAGCGGCAATGAGCAGTTCTTC
d_gene: NA; abundance: few; j_gene: TRBJ2-7; v_gene: TRBV10-3; len: 17; CDR3aa: CAISESTLRSSSYEQYF; CDR3nt: TGTGCCATCAGTGAGTCGACTTTGCGGTCCTCCTCCTACGAGCAGTACTTC
d_gene: NA; abundance: NA; j_gene: TRBJ2-7; v_gene: TRBV15; len: 14; CDR3aa: CATSSGTRFYEQYF; CDR3nt: TGTGCCACCAGCAGCGGGACAAGATTCTACGAGCAGTACTTC
d_gene: TRBD2; abundance: many; j_gene: TRBJ2-1; v_gene: TRBV6-5; len: 18; CDR3aa: CASNPGLAGAHIYNEQFF; CDR3nt: TGTGCCAGCAACCCGGGACTAGCGGGAGCGCACATCTACAATGAGCAGTTCTTC
d_gene: NA; abundance: few; j_gene: TRBJ1-5; v_gene: TRBV4-1; len: 15; CDR3aa: CASSPGRGGHQPQHF; CDR3nt: TGCGCCAGCAGCCCGGGGAGGGGGGGTCATCAGCCCCAGCATTTT
d_gene: TRBD1; abundance: few; j_gene: TRBJ2-1; v_gene: TRBV10-3; len: 18; CDR3aa: CAIRGTGIWERVDNEQFF; CDR3nt: TGTGCCATCAGGGGGACAGGGATCTGGGAGAGGGTAGACAATGAGCAGTTCTTC
d_gene: NA; abundance: many; j_gene: TRBJ1-2; v_gene: TRBV12-3/TRBV12-4; len: 13; CDR3aa: CASTPGRERGYTF; CDR3nt: TGTGCCAGCACCCCAGGAAGGGAACGGGGCTACACCTTC
d_gene: NA; abundance: many; j_gene: TRBJ2-5; v_gene: TRBV2; len: 12; CDR3aa: CASSGQGETQYF; CDR3nt: TGTGCCAGCAGTGGGCAGGGAGAGACCCAGTACTTC
d_gene: TRBD2; abundance: NA; j_gene: TRBJ2-4; v_gene: TRBV15; len: 16; CDR3aa: CATSRDSGRSKNIQYF; CDR3nt: TGTGCCACCAGCAGAGATAGCGGGAGATCCAAAAACATTCAGTACTTC
d_gene: TRBD1; abundance: NA; j_gene: TRBJ2-1; v_gene: TRBV12-3/TRBV12-4; len: 14; CDR3aa: CASIGGQNLNEQFF; CDR3nt: TGTGCCAGCATTGGGGGACAGAACCTCAATGAGCAGTTCTTC
d_gene: TRBD1; abundance: NA; j_gene: TRBJ1-2; v_gene: TRBV24-1; len: 15; CDR3aa: CATSEDDRDLYGYTF; CDR3nt: TGTGCCACCAGTGAAGATGACAGGGACCTCTATGGCTACACCTTC
d_gene: NA; abundance: NA; j_gene: TRBJ1-1; v_gene: TRBV13; len: 15; CDR3aa: CASSSETGWDTEAFF; CDR3nt: TGTGCCAGCAGCTCAGAGACAGGATGGGACACTGAAGCTTTCTTT
d_gene: NA; abundance: NA; j_gene: TRBJ1-5; v_gene: TRBV20-1; len: 13; CDR3aa: CSARAISNQPQHF; CDR3nt: TGCAGTGCTAGAGCCATTAGCAATCAGCCCCAGCATTTT
d_gene: TRBD2; abundance: many; j_gene: TRBJ2-7; v_gene: TRBV7-8; len: 16; CDR3aa: CASTTGGGRYPYEQYF; CDR3nt: TGTGCCAGCACCACCGGTGGCGGGAGGTACCCCTACGAGCAGTACTTC
d_gene: NA; abundance: few; j_gene: TRBJ2-6; v_gene: TRBV15; len: 13; CDR3aa: CATSKGGANVLTF; CDR3nt: TGTGCCACCAGCAAAGGCGGGGCCAACGTCCTGACTTTC
d_gene: TRBD2; abundance: many; j_gene: TRBJ2-7; v_gene: TRBV10-2; len: 15; CDR3aa: CASSEDPAGDYEQYF; CDR3nt: TGCGCCAGCAGTGAGGACCCAGCGGGAGACTACGAGCAGTACTTC
d_gene: NA; abundance: NA; j_gene: TRBJ2-1; v_gene: TRBV11-3; len: 21; CDR3aa: CASSFSAGWETPSYSYNEQFF; CDR3nt: TGTGCCAGCAGCTTCTCCGCTGGGTGGGAGACCCCATCATACTCCTACAATGAGCAGTTCTTC
d_gene: NA; abundance: NA; j_gene: TRBJ2-1; v_gene: TRBV3-1; len: 16; CDR3aa: CASSQVPADGRNEQFF; CDR3nt: TGTGCCAGCAGCCAAGTACCGGCGGACGGACGCAATGAGCAGTTCTTC
d_gene: NA; abundance: many; j_gene: TRBJ1-5; v_gene: TRBV29-1; len: 13; CDR3aa: CSVRYSPNQPQHF; CDR3nt: TGCAGCGTTAGATACAGTCCCAATCAGCCCCAGCATTTT
d_gene: NA; abundance: NA; j_gene: TRBJ1-5; v_gene: TRBV20-1; len: 16; CDR3aa: CSAETRGRGSNQPQHF; CDR3nt: TGCAGTGCAGAGACGCGGGGGAGAGGGAGCAATCAGCCCCAGCATTTT
d_gene: TRBD1; abundance: many; j_gene: TRBJ1-2; v_gene: TRBV5-1; len: 15; CDR3aa: CASSLPGTGHDGYTF; CDR3nt: TGCGCCAGCAGCTTGCCCGGGACAGGGCACGATGGCTACACCTTC
d_gene: TRBD2; abundance: few; j_gene: TRBJ2-1; v_gene: TRBV2; len: 16; CDR3aa: CASRAGLAGVYNEQFF; CDR3nt: TGTGCCAGCAGAGCGGGACTAGCGGGAGTCTACAATGAGCAGTTCTTC
d_gene: NA; abundance: NA; j_gene: TRBJ2-1; v_gene: TRBV13; len: 15; CDR3aa: CASSPDWLEHNEQFF; CDR3nt: TGTGCCAGCAGCCCGGACTGGTTGGAACACAATGAGCAGTTCTTC
d_gene: TRBD1; abundance: many; j_gene: TRBJ2-7; v_gene: TRBV12-3/TRBV12-4; len: 16; CDR3aa: CASSRGQGGNSYEQYF; CDR3nt: TGTGCCAGCAGTAGAGGACAGGGTGGTAACTCCTACGAGCAGTACTTC
d_gene: NA; abundance: few; j_gene: TRBJ1-1; v_gene: TRBV20-1; len: 13; CDR3aa: CSASPDMNTEAFF; CDR3nt: TGCAGTGCTAGTCCCGACATGAACACTGAAGCTTTCTTT
d_gene: NA; abundance: NA; j_gene: TRBJ2-3; v_gene: TRBV4-1; len: 13; CDR3aa: CASSQDMPDTQYF; CDR3nt: TGCGCCAGCAGCCAAGATATGCCAGATACGCAGTATTTT
d_gene: NA; abundance: few; j_gene: TRBJ2-3; v_gene: TRBV7-2; len: 16; CDR3aa: CASSYRNVGRGDTQYF; CDR3nt: TGTGCCAGCAGCTACCGAAATGTAGGCAGGGGAGATACGCAGTATTTT
d_gene: NA; abundance: many; j_gene: TRBJ1-5; v_gene: TRBV12-3/TRBV12-4; len: 14; CDR3aa: CASSLTEFNQPQHF; CDR3nt: TGTGCCAGCAGCTTAACAGAATTCAATCAGCCCCAGCATTTT
d_gene: NA; abundance: few; j_gene: TRBJ2-2; v_gene: TRBV14; len: 18; CDR3aa: CASSQDLRGFPLPGELFF; CDR3nt: TGTGCCAGCAGCCAAGATCTTCGGGGGTTTCCCCTCCCCGGGGAGCTGTTTTTT
d_gene: NA; abundance: few; j_gene: TRBJ2-1; v_gene: TRBV6-1; len: 15; CDR3aa: CASTKRDSGTNEQFF; CDR3nt: TGTGCCAGCACCAAACGGGACTCTGGGACCAATGAGCAGTTCTTC
d_gene: NA; abundance: few; j_gene: TRBJ2-7; v_gene: TRBV7-9; len: 16; CDR3aa: CASSLFLGIKSHEQYF; CDR3nt: TGTGCCAGCAGCTTATTTTTAGGGATCAAGTCCCACGAGCAGTACTTC
d_gene: NA; abundance: few; j_gene: TRBJ2-5; v_gene: TRBV10-3; len: 14; CDR3aa: CAISESTAQETQYF; CDR3nt: TGTGCCATCAGTGAGTCGACAGCCCAAGAGACCCAGTACTTC
d_gene: NA; abundance: few; j_gene: TRBJ1-2; v_gene: TRBV6-1; len: 11; CDR3aa: CASSEPYGYTF; CDR3nt: TGTGCCAGCAGTGAGCCCTATGGCTACACCTTC
d_gene: TRBD2; abundance: many; j_gene: TRBJ2-7; v_gene: TRBV10-3; len: 14; CDR3aa: CAISGGSFAYEQYF; CDR3nt: TGTGCCATCAGCGGCGGGAGCTTCGCCTACGAGCAGTACTTC
d_gene: NA; abundance: few; j_gene: TRBJ1-1; v_gene: TRBV7-9; len: 15; CDR3aa: CASSLVPGVNTEAFF; CDR3nt: TGTGCCAGCAGCTTAGTACCGGGAGTGAACACTGAAGCTTTCTTT